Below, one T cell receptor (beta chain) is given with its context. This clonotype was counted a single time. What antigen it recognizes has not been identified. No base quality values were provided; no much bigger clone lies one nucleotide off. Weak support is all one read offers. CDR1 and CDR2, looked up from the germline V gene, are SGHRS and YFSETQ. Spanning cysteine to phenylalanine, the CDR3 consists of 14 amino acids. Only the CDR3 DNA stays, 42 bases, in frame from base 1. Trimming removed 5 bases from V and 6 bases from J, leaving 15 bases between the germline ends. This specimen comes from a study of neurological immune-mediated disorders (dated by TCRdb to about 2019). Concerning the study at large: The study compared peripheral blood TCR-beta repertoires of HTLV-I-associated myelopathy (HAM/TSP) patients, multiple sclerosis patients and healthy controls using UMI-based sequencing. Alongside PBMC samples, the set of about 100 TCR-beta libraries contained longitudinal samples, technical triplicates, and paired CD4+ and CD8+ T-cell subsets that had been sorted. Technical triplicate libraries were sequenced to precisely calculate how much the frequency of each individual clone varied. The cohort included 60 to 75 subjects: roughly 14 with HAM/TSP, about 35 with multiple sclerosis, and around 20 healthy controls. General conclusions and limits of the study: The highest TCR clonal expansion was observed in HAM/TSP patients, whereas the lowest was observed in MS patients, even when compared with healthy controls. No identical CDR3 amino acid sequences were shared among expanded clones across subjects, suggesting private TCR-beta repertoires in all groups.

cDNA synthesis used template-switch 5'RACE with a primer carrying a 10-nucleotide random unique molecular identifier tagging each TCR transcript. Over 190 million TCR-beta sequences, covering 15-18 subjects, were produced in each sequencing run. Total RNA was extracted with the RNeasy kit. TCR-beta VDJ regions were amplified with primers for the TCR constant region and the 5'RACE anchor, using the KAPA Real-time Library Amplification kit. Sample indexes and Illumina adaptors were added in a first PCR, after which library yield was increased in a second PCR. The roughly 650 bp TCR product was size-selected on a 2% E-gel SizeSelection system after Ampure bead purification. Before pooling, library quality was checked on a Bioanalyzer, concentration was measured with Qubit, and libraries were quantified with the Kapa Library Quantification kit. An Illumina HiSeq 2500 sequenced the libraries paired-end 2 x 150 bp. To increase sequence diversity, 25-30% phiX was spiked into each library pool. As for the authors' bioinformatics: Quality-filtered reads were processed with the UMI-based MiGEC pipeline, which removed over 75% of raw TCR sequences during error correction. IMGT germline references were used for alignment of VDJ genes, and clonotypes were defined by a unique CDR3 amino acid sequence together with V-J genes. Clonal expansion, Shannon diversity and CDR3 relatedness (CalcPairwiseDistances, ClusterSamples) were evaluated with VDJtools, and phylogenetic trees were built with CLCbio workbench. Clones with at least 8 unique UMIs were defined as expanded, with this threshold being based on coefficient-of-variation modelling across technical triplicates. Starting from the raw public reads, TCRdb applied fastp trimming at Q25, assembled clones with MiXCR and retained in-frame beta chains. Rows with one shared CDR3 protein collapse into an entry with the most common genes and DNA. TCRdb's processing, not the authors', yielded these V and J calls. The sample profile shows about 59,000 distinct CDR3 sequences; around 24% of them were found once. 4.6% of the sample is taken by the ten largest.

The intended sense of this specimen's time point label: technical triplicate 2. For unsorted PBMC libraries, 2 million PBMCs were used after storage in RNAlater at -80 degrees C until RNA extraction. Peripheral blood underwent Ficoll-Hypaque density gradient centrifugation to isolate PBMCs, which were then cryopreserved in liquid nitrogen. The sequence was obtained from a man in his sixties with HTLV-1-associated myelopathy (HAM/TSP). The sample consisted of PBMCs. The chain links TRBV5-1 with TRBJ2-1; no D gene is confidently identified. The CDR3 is CASSLVWSSNEQFF. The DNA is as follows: TGCGCCAGCAGTCTCGTTTGGTCCAGCAATGAGCAGTTCTTC. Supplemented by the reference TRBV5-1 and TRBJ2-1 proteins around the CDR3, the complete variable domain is KAGVTQTPRYLIKTRGQQVTLSCSPISGHRSVSWYQQTPGQGLQFLFEYFSETQRNKGNFPGRFSGRQFSNSRSEMNVSTLELGDSALYLCASSLVWSSNEQFFGPGTRLTVL.